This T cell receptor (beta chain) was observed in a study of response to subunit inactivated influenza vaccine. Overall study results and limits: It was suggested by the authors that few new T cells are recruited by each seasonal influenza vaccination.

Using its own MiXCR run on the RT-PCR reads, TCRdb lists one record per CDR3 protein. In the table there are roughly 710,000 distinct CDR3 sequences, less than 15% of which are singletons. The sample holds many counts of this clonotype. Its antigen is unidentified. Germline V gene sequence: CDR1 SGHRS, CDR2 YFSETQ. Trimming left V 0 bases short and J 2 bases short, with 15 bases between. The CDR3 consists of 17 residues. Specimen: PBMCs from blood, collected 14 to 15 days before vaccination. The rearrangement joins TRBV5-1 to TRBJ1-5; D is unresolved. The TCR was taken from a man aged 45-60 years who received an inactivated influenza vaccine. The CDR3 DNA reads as TGCGCCAGCAGCTTGGTTGGGAGGGTTCGTGGCAATCAGCCCCAGCATTTT. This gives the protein CASSLVGRVRGNQPQHF.